A single sample gave rise to the 9 T cell receptor beta chains below, sequenced in a study of cytomegalovirus exposure and HLA in healthy donors. The PCR had 60 Vbeta and 13 Jbeta primers. Clones were read by immunoSEQ multiplex PCR, and TCRdb kept only the in-frame ones, dropping some. The table shows some 190,000 clones, with more than 60% occurring only once. Sequencing was done on a sample of PBMCs. The receptors originated from a man younger than 35 in good health and CMV-seronegative.

This clone was recorded a few times. V is TRBV18 and J is TRBJ2-1; 9 bases map to TRBD2. J gave up 0 bases and V 2 bases, and 14 bases lay outside the gene matches. This CDR3 region has 20 residues. CDR1 KGHSH and CDR2 LQKENI come from the germline V gene. In DNA form, the CDR3 reads TGTGCCAGCTCACCAGGCAAGGGACTAGCTAGGTCGGGCTCCTACAATGAGCAGTTCTTC. Protein product: CASSPGKGLARSGSYNEQFF. The whole variable domain, filled in from reference TRBV18 and TRBJ2-1, reads NAGVMQNPRHLVRRRGQEARLRCSPMKGHSHVYWYRQLPEEGLKFMVYLQKENIIDESGMPKERFSAEFPKEGPSILRIQQVVRGDSAAYFCASSPGKGLARSGSYNEQFFGPGTRLTVL.

This rearrangement joins TRBV7-9 to TRBJ1-2; 12 positions agree with TRBD1. CDR3 size: 14 residues. The J segment lost 8 bases and the V segment lost 5 bases, leaving 6 bases of the junction unmatched. Germline CDR1 is SEHNR and CDR2 is FQNEAQ (reference sequence). The CDR3: CASSQSGTGGGYTF. CDR3 nucleotide sequence: TGTGCCAGCAGCCAATCCGGGACAGGGGGCGGCTACACCTTC.

This clone was counted between two and nine times. The chain links TRBV28 to TRBJ2-1; 8 bases match TRBD2. Germline V gives CDR1 MDHEN, CDR2 SYDVKM. The CDR3 has 15 residues. J gave up 5 bases and V 5 bases, and 8 bases lay outside the gene matches. The CDR3 nucleotides read TGTGCCAGCAGTACTCCAGCGGGGGCCCACAATGAGCAGTTCTTC. It is translated as CASSTPAGAHNEQFF.

This chain uses TRBV7-8 with TRBJ2-5; 15 bases match TRBD2. The length of the CDR3 is 20 residues. Germline V gene lookup returns CDR1 SGHVS and CDR2 FQNEAQ. J lost 2 bases, V lost 0 bases, and 10 bases had no gene match. CDR3 in DNA: TGTGCCAGCAGCTTAGCGCCGGGACTAGCGGGGGGAGGTAGGCAAGAGACCCAGTACTTC. Protein: CASSLAPGLAGGGRQETQYF. The full variable domain, with the rest looked up from reference TRBV7-8 and TRBJ2-5, is GAGVSQSPRYKVAKRGQDVALRCDPISGHVSLFWYQQALGQGPEFLTYFQNEAQLDKSGLPSDRFFAERPEGSVSTLKIQRTQQEDSAVYLCASSLAPGLAGGGRQETQYFGPGTRLLVL.

This clone has a single count. This chain joins TRBV7-2 and TRBJ1-2, with unresolved D. With 5 bases removed from V and 0 bases from J, the gap between germline ends came to 10 bases. This CDR3 is built from 14 residues. Germline lookup yields CDR1 SGHTA and CDR2 FQGNSA. CDR3 in DNA: TGTGCCAGCAGCACATACCAGACTAACTATGGCTACACCTTC. Protein sequence: CASSTYQTNYGYTF.

The chain is built from TRBV30 and TRBJ1-1, with unresolved D. With 2 bases removed from V and 4 bases from J, the gap between germline ends came to 8 bases. Looked up from germline, CDR1 is GTSNPN and CDR2 is SVGIG (reference sequence). CDR3 length: 12 residues. CDR3 amino acids: CAWSHGFTEAFF. CDR3 DNA sequence: TGTGCCTGGAGTCACGGGTTCACTGAAGCTTTCTTT.

This clone was counted a single time. V gene TRBV7-9 combines with J gene TRBJ2-3; tentative D call: TRBD2 (6 bases). CDR1 and CDR2 (germline): SEHNR, FQNEAQ (reference sequence). V lost 6 bases to trimming and J lost 4 bases, with 11 bases between them. The CDR3 consists of 13 residues. The CDR3 region has the DNA TGTGCCAGCAGAGACGGGGGTCCAGATACGCAGTATTTT. Amino acid sequence: CASRDGGPDTQYF.

The chain couples TRBV5-1 to TRBJ2-7; the D is unclear. The CDR3 length is 15 residues. CDR1 is SGHRS, CDR2 YFSETQ, per germline. Trimming removed 5 bases from V and 3 bases from J, with 18 bases in between. CDR3 region: CASRDDSPRIYEQYF. CDR3 nucleotides: TGCGCCAGCAGGGATGATAGCCCCAGAATCTACGAGCAGTACTTC. Variable domain in full (rest from reference TRBV5-1 and TRBJ2-7): KAGVTQTPRYLIKTRGQQVTLSCSPISGHRSVSWYQQTPGQGLQFLFEYFSETQRNKGNFPGRFSGRQFSNSRSEMNVSTLELGDSALYLCASRDDSPRIYEQYFGPGTRLTVT.

This clone occurred once. V is TRBV6-6 and J is TRBJ1-5; TRBD1 might be the D (5 bases). The CDR3 is 16 amino acids. V was trimmed by 0 bases and J by 3 bases, leaving 12 bases between them. From germline, CDR1 is MNHNY and CDR2 SVGAGI (reference sequence). CDR3 DNA: TGTGCCAGCAGTTACTCTCAGGGAAGGGTCAATCAGCCCCAGCATTTT. Amino acid sequence: CASSYSQGRVNQPQHF.